A single sample gave rise to the 24 T cell receptor beta chains below, sequenced in a study of blood T cell repertoires in COVID-19. This table comes from immunoSEQ multiplex PCR, and its TCRdb copy is limited to in-frame clones, with some not included. The sample holds about 100,000 clones, around 74% seen once. The sequencing input was peripheral blood. The receptor set was obtained from a woman of 80 years or more with active or convalescent COVID-19.

The table lists this clone with a few counts. Here the CDR3 reads CAISEGGGTGELFF. The DNA for the CDR3 is TGTGCCATCAGTGAAGGGGGCGGCACCGGGGAGCTGTTTTTT. The chain couples TRBV10-3 to TRBJ2-2, with TRBD1 identical over 7 bases. The germline V gene encodes CDR1 ENHRY and CDR2 SYGVKD. V dropped 3 bases and J dropped 4; count of bases not matched to a gene: 2. The CDR3 has 14 amino acids.

Notes on this clone: Its ends do not fully match the called genes, so a read error is possible. The CDR3 loop reads CASGLGWLADSQETQYF. As DNA, the CDR3 is TGCGCCAGCGGCTTGGGTTGGCTAGCGGATAGCCAAGAGACCCAGTACTTC. The chain has TRBV5-1 and TRBJ2-5; 7 bases fit TRBD2. The length of the CDR3 is 17 residues. Germline V CDR1 and CDR2: SGHRS, YFSETQ.

The chain links TRBV23-1 to TRBJ2-3; 7 bases line up with TRBD2. TRBV23-1 is flagged as an ORF with uncertain function. This CDR3 region has 12 residues. V lost 6 bases, J lost 4 bases, and 1 base stayed unmatched. The CDR3 loop reads CASRGGADTQYF. In nucleotides, the CDR3 is TGCGCCAGCAGGGGGGGGGCAGATACGCAGTATTTT.

This rearrangement joins TRBV2 to TRBJ2-1, with D perhaps matching TRBD1 (5 bases). Germline assignment: CDR1 SNHLY and CDR2 FYNNEI. This CDR3 region has 15 residues. Deletions cut 1 base from V and 3 bases from J, with 10 bases between. CDR3 protein: CASSEGQGIYNEQFF. In nucleotides, the CDR3 is TGTGCCAGCAGTGAAGGTCAGGGTATCTACAATGAGCAGTTCTTC.

The CDR3 DNA follows: TGTGCCAGCAGCCGGGGACAGGGGCTCACAGATACGCAGTATTTT. Protein sequence: CASSRGQGLTDTQYF. The gene calls are TRBV6-2 or TRBV6-3 and TRBJ2-3; TRBD1 matches 10 bases. With V trimmed by 6 bases and J by 2 bases, 5 bases remained unmatched. From germline, CDR1 is MNHEY and CDR2 SVGEGT. This CDR3 has 15 residues.

This clone was detected a few times. The rearrangement uses TRBV7-2 and TRBJ2-1; 13 bases align to TRBD2. Germline loops: CDR1 SGHTA, CDR2 FQGNSA. V dropped 5 bases and J dropped 5; count of bases not matched to a gene: 15. This CDR3 region has 19 residues. CDR3 sequence: CASSPRGAGLAGVNNEQFF. In nucleotides, the CDR3 is TGTGCCAGCAGCCCAAGAGGGGCAGGACTAGCGGGAGTAAACAATGAGCAGTTCTTC. Filled out from reference TRBV7-2 and TRBJ2-1, the complete variable domain reads GAGVSQSPSNKVTEKGKDVELRCDPISGHTALYWYRQSLGQGLEFLIYFQGNSAPDKSGLPSDRFSAERTGGSVSTLTIQRTQQEDSAVYLCASSPRGAGLAGVNNEQFFGPGTRLTVL.

Of note for this clone: The sample holds other DNA sequences that translate to the same CDR3. This chain links TRBV5-1 with TRBJ2-5, with D perhaps TRBD1 (5 bases). V lost 2 bases to trimming and J lost 2 bases, with 7 bases between them. Per germline, CDR1 SGHRS and CDR2 YFSETQ. This CDR3 is 13 amino acids long. The CDR3 loop reads CASSFTGQETQYF. Here the CDR3 DNA reads TGCGCCAGCAGCTTCACAGGTCAAGAGACCCAGTACTTC.

J is TRBJ2-7 and V is TRBV5-1; D is undetermined. Germline CDR1 SGHRS, CDR2 YFSETQ. Trimming left V 3 bases short and J 7 bases short, with 17 bases between. The CDR3 extends over 14 amino acids. The CDR3 sequence: CASSYGSNSDEQYF. CDR3 DNA: TGCGCCAGCAGCTACGGGTCCAACTCGGATGAGCAGTACTTC.

This clone was counted between two and nine times. The chain recombines TRBV25-1 with TRBJ1-5; weak D call: TRBD1 (6 bases). V dropped 3 bases and J dropped 2 bases, with 8 bases sitting between them. The CDR3 has 14 amino acids. The germline V gene encodes CDR1 MGHDK and CDR2 SYGVNS. CDR3 DNA: TGTGCCAGCAGTGACCCAGGGGGCAATCAGCCCCAGCATTTT. Translating gives CASSDPGGNQPQHF.

This chain links TRBV6-5 with TRBJ2-2; 7 positions agree with TRBD1. Germline CDR1 reads MNHEY; CDR2 reads SVGAGI. With 6 bases clipped from V and 3 bases from J, the junction kept 7 bases outside the gene matches. The CDR3 runs 15 residues. The CDR3 DNA is TGTGCCAGCAGCCGTCTAGGGACAGACACCGGGGAGCTGTTTTTT. The encoded protein is CASSRLGTDTGELFF.

The V call is TRBV6-6, the J call TRBJ2-1, with 9 bases lining up with TRBD2. The germline V gene encodes CDR1 MNHNY and CDR2 SVGAGI (reference sequence). V dropped 6 bases and J dropped 16; count of bases not matched to a gene: 7. The CDR3 consists of 11 residues. Here the CDR3 reads CASSPGLASFF. CDR3 nucleotide sequence: TGTGCCAGCAGCCCCGGACTAGCGAGTTTCTTC.

This clone was seen a single time. The chain recombines TRBV18 with TRBJ1-5, with D unresolved. The CDR3 extends over 13 amino acids. Germline V gene data show CDR1 as KGHSH and CDR2 as LQKENI. Trimming took off 3 bases at V and 13 bases at J, with 16 bases between the two ends. For the CDR3, the DNA is TGTGCCAGCTCACCCGCGCCTGACGGGGAACAGCATTTT. Protein: CASSPAPDGEQHF.

The V call is TRBV9, the J call TRBJ2-1, with 10 positions matching TRBD2. Germline CDR1 reads SGDLS; CDR2 reads YYNGEE. The length of the CDR3 is 16 residues. V lost 4 bases to trimming and J lost 5 bases; unmatched junction nucleotides: 9. The CDR3 loop is CASSSRLAGPNNEQFF. CDR3 nucleotides: TGTGCCAGCAGCTCCAGACTAGCGGGCCCCAACAATGAGCAGTTCTTC.

Turning to this clone: A junction boundary mismatches the germline segment, possibly from a read error. This rearrangement joins TRBV5-1 to TRBJ2-7; 11 bases match TRBD2. Germline V lookup: CDR1 SGHRS, CDR2 YFSETQ. The CDR3 extends over 15 amino acids. The chain's CDR3 is CASSFGTSGPYEQYF. DNA of the CDR3: TGTGCCAGCAGCTTTGGGACTAGCGGTCCCTACGAGCAGTACTTC.

The V call is TRBV6-5, the J call TRBJ1-3; no reliable D call. Germline V CDR1 and CDR2: MNHEY, SVGAGI. V was shortened by 11 bases and J by 0 bases, with 17 bases between the two germline ends. CDR3 size: 15 residues. This CDR3 is CASSRGQISGNTIYF. Here the CDR3 DNA reads TGTGCCTCCAGCCGCGGGCAGATCTCTGGAAACACCATATATTTT.

V usage is TRBV5-4 and J usage is TRBJ2-1; 7 nucleotides line up with TRBD2. The CDR3 consists of 18 residues. The germline CDR1 and CDR2 sequences are SGHNT and YYREEE (reference sequence). J lost 2 bases, V lost 3 bases, and 14 bases had no gene match. The CDR3 nucleotides read TGTGCCAGCAGCTCCCCCGGCAGCGGGACCCAGCCCTACAATGAGCAGTTCTTC. Translation gives CASSSPGSGTQPYNEQFF. The full variable domain, with the rest looked up from reference TRBV5-4 and TRBJ2-1, is ETGVTQSPTHLIKTRGQQVTLRCSSQSGHNTVSWYQQALGQGPQFIFQYYREEENGRGNFPPRFSGLQFPNYSSELNVNALELDDSALYLCASSSPGSGTQPYNEQFFGPGTRLTVL.

This chain uses TRBV18 with TRBJ2-2; TRBD2 matches at 8 bases. The V segment lost 6 bases and the J segment 0 bases; nucleotides outside the gene matches: 6. This CDR3 spans 16 amino acids. Germline CDR1 and CDR2: KGHSH and LQKENI. The chain's CDR3 is CASSQISGTNTGELFF. DNA of the CDR3: TGTGCCAGCTCCCAGATTAGCGGGACGAACACCGGGGAGCTGTTTTTT.

The chain couples TRBV5-1 to TRBJ2-3; a weak D match, TRBD1 (5 bases). Deletions cut 4 bases from V and 5 bases from J, with 17 bases between. The CDR3 is 15 residues long. Germline CDR1 SGHRS, CDR2 YFSETQ. This CDR3 is CASSQSTQGQDTQYF. The DNA of the CDR3 is TGCGCCAGCAGCCAGTCGACCCAGGGTCAAGATACGCAGTATTTT.

The rearrangement joins TRBV27 to TRBJ2-7, with D maybe TRBD1 (5 bases). Germline CDR1 reads MNHEY; CDR2 reads SMNVEV (reference sequence). The CDR3 has 15 residues. Trimming took off 2 bases at V and 2 bases at J, with 13 bases between the two ends. The CDR3 here is CASSLRQTDTYEQYF. In DNA, the CDR3 is TGTGCCAGCAGTTTACGACAGACAGACACCTACGAGCAGTACTTC.

Turning to this clone: This specimen includes other DNA sequences encoding the same CDR3. V and J are TRBV19 and TRBJ1-5; TRBD1 aligns across 12 bases. CDR3 length: 16 amino acids. With V trimmed by 5 bases and J by 6 bases, 8 bases remained unmatched. Germline loops: CDR1 LNHDA, CDR2 SQIVND (reference sequence). The CDR3 sequence: CASSQPGQGAGQPQHF. In DNA, the CDR3 is TGTGCCAGTAGTCAACCGGGACAGGGGGCGGGTCAGCCCCAGCATTTT.

The chain uses TRBV5-6 and TRBJ2-7; TRBD2 is a possible D gene (6 bases). Germline CDR1 and CDR2: SGHDT and YYEEEE. The CDR3 is 17 amino acids. V lost 7 bases and J 0 bases, leaving 23 bases between the germline ends. The CDR3 nucleotides read TGTGCCAGCCTGGGGGGAAGTACCGTGGACTTCTCCTACGAGCAGTACTTC. This sequence encodes CASLGGSTVDFSYEQYF.

The chain has TRBV6-6 and TRBJ2-1; 8 bases fit TRBD2. This CDR3 spans 13 amino acids. J lost 8 bases, V lost 6 bases, and 6 bases had no gene match. CDR1 and CDR2 (germline): MNHNY, SVGAGI (reference sequence). The CDR3 sequence: CASRSGSLYEQFF. The CDR3 DNA reads as TGTGCCAGCAGGAGCGGGAGCTTGTATGAGCAGTTCTTC.

Concerning this clone: Other DNA sequences within the sample encode an identical CDR3. The chain recombines TRBV9 with TRBJ2-6; 10 nucleotides align to TRBD1. V was clipped by 6 bases and J by 4 bases; unmatched bases: 10. Germline V gene data show CDR1 as SGDLS and CDR2 as YYNGEE. CDR3 length: 17 residues. DNA of the CDR3: TGTGCCAGCATGAGGACAGGGGGGCGGGCGGGGGCCAACGTCCTGACTTTC. Its protein is CASMRTGGRAGANVLTF.

The chain is built from TRBV7-2 and TRBJ2-3; D might be TRBD2 (5 bases). Trimming shortened V by 5 bases and J by 7 bases, and 16 bases separated the two germline ends. Germline V gives CDR1 SGHTA, CDR2 FQGNSA. CDR3 length equals 14 residues. CDR3 nucleotide sequence: TGTGCCAGCAGCCCCCGGAGGAGCCTCAATACGCAGTATTTT. Its protein is CASSPRRSLNTQYF.